These 9 T cell receptor beta chains share one sample of origin, sequenced in a study of T cells in pancreatic ductal adenocarcinoma listed by TCRdb under 2017. Receptor amplification or capture employed the immunoSEQ multiplex PCR assay. TCRdb holds this immuneACCESS table with in-frame rearrangements only. Some clones are missing; in checked studies, unresolved V genes explain under half, and the rest has no known cause. This sample has over 85,000 clones in its table, and over 90% of those were observed once. The top ten clonotypes cover roughly 3% of the sample. The pancreatic ductal adenocarcinoma patients who were selected had gone through surgery without receiving any neoadjuvant therapy. Material for sequencing was PBMCs. The receptors derive from a human donor with pancreatic ductal adenocarcinoma.

This clone was seen a single time. This chain joins TRBV4-2 and TRBJ2-1, with TRBD1 matching 9 bases. The junction had 6 bases not matched to a gene; V was cut back by 4 bases and J by 5 bases. The germline V gene has CDR1 LGHNA and CDR2 YNFKEQ. The CDR3 sequence is 15 residues long. The CDR3 is CASSLRQGEHNEQFF. The DNA of the CDR3 is TGTGCCAGCAGCCTCAGACAGGGGGAGCACAATGAGCAGTTCTTC.

The CDR3 nucleotides are TGTGCCAGCAGCGCCGGGACAGGGAACACCGGGGAGCTGTTTTTT. It yields the protein CASSAGTGNTGELFF. This chain uses TRBV6-1 with TRBJ2-2; 8 bases agree with TRBD1. J gave up 1 base and V 6 bases, and 4 bases lay outside the gene matches. CDR3 size: 15 residues. Germline V gene lookup returns CDR1 MNHNS and CDR2 SASEGT.

The chain is built from TRBV19 and TRBJ2-7, with 13 bases lining up with TRBD2. CDR3 length: 16 amino acids. Germline V gene data show CDR1 as LNHDA and CDR2 as SQIVND (reference sequence). Trimming cost V 4 bases and J 4 bases; bases outside gene matches: 7. Written as DNA, the CDR3 is TGTGCCAGTAGTACGGGACTAGCGGGATTCGGGTACGAGCAGTACTTC. This translates into CASSTGLAGFGYEQYF.

This chain joins TRBV28 and TRBJ1-1; D is possibly TRBD1 (6 bases). The CDR3 consists of 13 residues. Trimming stripped 5 bases from V and 10 bases from J, with 17 bases between. Germline-derived CDR1 and CDR2 are MDHEN and SYDVKM. The chain's CDR3 is CASSPQGSQVAFF. DNA of the CDR3: TGTGCCAGCAGTCCACAGGGCTCCCAGGTAGCTTTCTTT.

The chain joins TRBV7-6 to TRBJ1-3; D uncertain. CDR3 size: 14 residues. V gave up 2 bases and J gave up 1 base, with 6 bases separating them. CDR1 is SGHVS and CDR2 is FNYEAQ in the germline V gene. CDR3 in amino acids: CASSLTGSGNTIYF. Written as DNA, the CDR3 is TGTGCCAGCAGCTTAACGGGGTCTGGAAACACCATATATTTT.

The chain has TRBV7-9 and TRBJ2-7, with 11 bases that match TRBD2. The CDR3 runs 15 residues. The V gene's germline CDR1 is SEHNR and CDR2 FQNEAQ (reference sequence). The V gene end was trimmed by 5 bases and the J gene end by 5 bases; junction bases not matched to a gene: 8. The CDR3 nucleotides read TGTGCCAGCAGCCCGAAGGGACTAGCGGTTGACGAGCAGTACTTC. It yields the protein CASSPKGLAVDEQYF.

The V call is TRBV2, the J call TRBJ1-1; D is ambiguous. This CDR3 has 13 residues. The germline V gene encodes CDR1 SNHLY and CDR2 FYNNEI. The ends were cut back, 8 bases at V and 0 bases at J, with 10 bases in the middle. The CDR3 bases are TGTGCCAGCTCAGGTTCCGTGAACACTGAAGCTTTCTTT. This encodes CASSGSVNTEAFF.

The V gene is TRBV5-1, the J gene TRBJ1-2, with 9 bases lining up with TRBD1. In germline, CDR1 is SGHRS, CDR2 YFSETQ. V shed 3 bases and J 2 bases; nucleotides not matched to a gene: 2. This CDR3 comprises 14 residues. DNA of the CDR3: TGCGCCAGCAGCTGGGGGACAGGGAACTATGGCTACACCTTC. Residues: CASSWGTGNYGYTF.

The chain couples TRBV5-1 to TRBJ2-3; tentative D call: TRBD2 (6 bases). Trimming cost V 4 bases and J 0 bases, with 12 bases left between them. Germline CDR1 is SGHRS and CDR2 is YFSETQ. The CDR3 loop spans 15 amino acids. This chain's CDR3 is CASSPGGTSTDTQYF. In DNA, the CDR3 is TGCGCCAGCAGCCCGGGTGGGACTAGCACAGATACGCAGTATTTT.